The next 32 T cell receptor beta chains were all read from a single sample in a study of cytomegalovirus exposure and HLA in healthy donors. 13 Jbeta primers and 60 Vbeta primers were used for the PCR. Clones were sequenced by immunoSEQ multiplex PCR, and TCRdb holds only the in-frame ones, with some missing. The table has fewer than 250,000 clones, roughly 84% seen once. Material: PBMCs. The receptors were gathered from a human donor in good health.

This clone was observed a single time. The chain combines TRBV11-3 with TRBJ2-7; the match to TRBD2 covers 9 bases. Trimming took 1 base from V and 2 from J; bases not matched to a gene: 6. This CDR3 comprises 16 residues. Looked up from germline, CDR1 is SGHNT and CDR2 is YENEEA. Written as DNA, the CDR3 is TGTGCCAGCAGCTTAGGAGGTAGCGGGAGTCCCTACGAGCAGTACTTC. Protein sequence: CASSLGGSGSPYEQYF.

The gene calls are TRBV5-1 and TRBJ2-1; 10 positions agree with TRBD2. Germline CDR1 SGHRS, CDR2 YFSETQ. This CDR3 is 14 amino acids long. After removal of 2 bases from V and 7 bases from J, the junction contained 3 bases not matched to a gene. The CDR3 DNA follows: TGCGCCAGCAGCTTCAGCGGGAGGGTGAATGAGCAGTTCTTC. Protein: CASSFSGRVNEQFF.

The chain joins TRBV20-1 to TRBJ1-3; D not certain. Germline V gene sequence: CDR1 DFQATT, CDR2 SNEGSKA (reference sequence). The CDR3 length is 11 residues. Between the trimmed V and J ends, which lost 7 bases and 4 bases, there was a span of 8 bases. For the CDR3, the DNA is TGCAGTGTAGTCAGGGGAAACACCATATATTTT. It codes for CSVVRGNTIYF.

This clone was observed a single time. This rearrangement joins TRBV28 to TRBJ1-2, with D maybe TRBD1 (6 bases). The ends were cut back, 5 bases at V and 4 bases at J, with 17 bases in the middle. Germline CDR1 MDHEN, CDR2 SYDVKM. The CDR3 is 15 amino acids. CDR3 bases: TGTGCCAGCAGTACTACATTGGGACACACCTATGGCTACACCTTC. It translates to CASSTTLGHTYGYTF.

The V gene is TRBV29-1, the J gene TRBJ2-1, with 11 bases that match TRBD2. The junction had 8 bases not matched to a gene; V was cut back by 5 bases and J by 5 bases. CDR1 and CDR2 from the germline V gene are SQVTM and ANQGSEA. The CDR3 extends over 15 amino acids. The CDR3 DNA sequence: TGCAGCGTTTCTCATAGCGGGAGGGCTAACAATGAGCAGTTCTTC. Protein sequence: CSVSHSGRANNEQFF.

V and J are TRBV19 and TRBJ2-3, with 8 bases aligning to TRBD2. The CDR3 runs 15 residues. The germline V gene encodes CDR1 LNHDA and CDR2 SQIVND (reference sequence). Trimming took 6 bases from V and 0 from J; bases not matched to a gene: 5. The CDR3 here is CASSRSGGSTDTQYF. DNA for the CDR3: TGTGCCAGTAGCCGCAGCGGGGGTAGCACAGATACGCAGTATTTT.

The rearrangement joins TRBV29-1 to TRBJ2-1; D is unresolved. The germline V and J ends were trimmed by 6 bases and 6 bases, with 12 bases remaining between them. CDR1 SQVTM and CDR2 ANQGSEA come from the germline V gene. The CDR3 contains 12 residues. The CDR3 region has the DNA TGCAGCGTCGCGAAGTCGGGCAATGAGCAGTTCTTC. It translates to CSVAKSGNEQFF.

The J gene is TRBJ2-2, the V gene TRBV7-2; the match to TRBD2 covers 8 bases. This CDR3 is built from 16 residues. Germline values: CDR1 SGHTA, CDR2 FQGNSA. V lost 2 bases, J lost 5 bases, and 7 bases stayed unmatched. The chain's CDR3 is CASSLTAGVVTGELFF. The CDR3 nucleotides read TGTGCCAGCAGCTTAACAGCGGGAGTGGTGACCGGGGAGCTGTTTTTT.

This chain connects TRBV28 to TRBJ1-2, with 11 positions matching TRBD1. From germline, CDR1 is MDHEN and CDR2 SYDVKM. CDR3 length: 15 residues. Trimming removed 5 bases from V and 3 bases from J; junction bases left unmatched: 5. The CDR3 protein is CASSPGTGGDYGYTF. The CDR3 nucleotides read TGTGCCAGCAGTCCCGGGACAGGGGGGGACTATGGCTACACCTTC.

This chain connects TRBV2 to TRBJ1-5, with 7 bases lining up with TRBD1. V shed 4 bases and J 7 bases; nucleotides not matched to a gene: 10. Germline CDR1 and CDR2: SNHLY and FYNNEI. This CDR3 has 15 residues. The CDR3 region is CASSGEEGARQPQHF. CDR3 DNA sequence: TGTGCCAGCAGTGGGGAAGAGGGGGCACGACAGCCCCAGCATTTT.

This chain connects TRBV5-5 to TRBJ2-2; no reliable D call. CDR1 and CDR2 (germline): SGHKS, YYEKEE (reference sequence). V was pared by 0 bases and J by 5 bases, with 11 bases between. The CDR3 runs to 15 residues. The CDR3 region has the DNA TGTGCCAGCAGCTTGGGAGCTAGTCGTACCGGGGAGCTGTTTTTT. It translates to CASSLGASRTGELFF.

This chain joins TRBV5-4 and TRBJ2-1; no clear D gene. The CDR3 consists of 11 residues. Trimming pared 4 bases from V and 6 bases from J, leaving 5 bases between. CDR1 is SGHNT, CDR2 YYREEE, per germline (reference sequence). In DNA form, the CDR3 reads TGTGCCAGCAGCACTGGCAATGAGCAGTTCTTC. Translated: CASSTGNEQFF. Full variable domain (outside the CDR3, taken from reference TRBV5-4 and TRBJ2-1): ETGVTQSPTHLIKTRGQQVTLRCSSQSGHNTVSWYQQALGQGPQFIFQYYREEENGRGNFPPRFSGLQFPNYSSELNVNALELDDSALYLCASSTGNEQFFGPGTRLTVL.

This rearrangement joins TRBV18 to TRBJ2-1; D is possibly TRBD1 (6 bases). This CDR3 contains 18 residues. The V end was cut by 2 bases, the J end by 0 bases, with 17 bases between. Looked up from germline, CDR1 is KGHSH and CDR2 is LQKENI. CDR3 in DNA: TGTGCCAGCTCACCAACGCCGGGACAAATCAGCTCCTACAATGAGCAGTTCTTC. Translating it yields CASSPTPGQISSYNEQFF.

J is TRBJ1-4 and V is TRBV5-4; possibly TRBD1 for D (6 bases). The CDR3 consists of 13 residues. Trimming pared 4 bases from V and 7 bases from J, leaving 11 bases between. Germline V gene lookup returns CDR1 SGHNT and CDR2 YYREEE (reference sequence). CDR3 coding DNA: TGTGCCAGCAGCGAGGACAGCTCTGAAAAACTGTTTTTT. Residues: CASSEDSSEKLFF.

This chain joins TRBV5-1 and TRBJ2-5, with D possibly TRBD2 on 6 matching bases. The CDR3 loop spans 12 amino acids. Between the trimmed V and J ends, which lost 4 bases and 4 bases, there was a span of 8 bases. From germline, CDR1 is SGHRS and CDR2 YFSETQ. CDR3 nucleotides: TGCGCCAGCAGCAGGGACTCAGAGACCCAGTACTTC. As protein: CASSRDSETQYF. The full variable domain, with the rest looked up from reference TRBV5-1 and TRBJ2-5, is KAGVTQTPRYLIKTRGQQVTLSCSPISGHRSVSWYQQTPGQGLQFLFEYFSETQRNKGNFPGRFSGRQFSNSRSEMNVSTLELGDSALYLCASSRDSETQYFGPGTRLLVL.

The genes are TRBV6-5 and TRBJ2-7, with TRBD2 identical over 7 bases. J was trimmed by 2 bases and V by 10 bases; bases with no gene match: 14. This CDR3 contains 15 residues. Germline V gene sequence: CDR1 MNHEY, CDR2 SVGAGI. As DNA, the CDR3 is TGTGCCACCCGGGCAGAGCGGGATATACCCTACGAGCAGTACTTC. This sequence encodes CATRAERDIPYEQYF.

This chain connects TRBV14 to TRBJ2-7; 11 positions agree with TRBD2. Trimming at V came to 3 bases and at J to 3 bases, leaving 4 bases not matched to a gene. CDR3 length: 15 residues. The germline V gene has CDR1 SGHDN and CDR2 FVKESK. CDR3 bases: TGTGCCAGCAGCCAGATTGGGACTAGCGGCTACGAGCAGTACTTC. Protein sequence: CASSQIGTSGYEQYF.

For the CDR3, the DNA is TGTGCCAGCAGCTTCCGGGAGGCCCACGAGCAGTACTTC. Translation: CASSFREAHEQYF. The rearrangement links TRBV5-4 to TRBJ2-7; 7 positions match TRBD2. The trim removed 2 bases at V and 5 bases at J, leaving 4 bases unmatched. The CDR3 sequence is 13 residues long. Germline V gene sequence: CDR1 SGHNT, CDR2 YYREEE (reference sequence).

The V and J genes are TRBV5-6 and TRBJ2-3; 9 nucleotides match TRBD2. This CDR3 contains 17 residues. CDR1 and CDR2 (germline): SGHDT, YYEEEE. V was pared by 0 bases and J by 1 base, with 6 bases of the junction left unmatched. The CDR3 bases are TGTGCCAGCAGCTTGGGGCTAGCGGGATTGGGCACAGATACGCAGTATTTT. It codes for CASSLGLAGLGTDTQYF.

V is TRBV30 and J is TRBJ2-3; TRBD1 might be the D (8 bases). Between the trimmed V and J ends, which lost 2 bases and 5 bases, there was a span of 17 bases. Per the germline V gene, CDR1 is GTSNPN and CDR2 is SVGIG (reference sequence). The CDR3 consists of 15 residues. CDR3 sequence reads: CAWSIKQGGKDTQYF. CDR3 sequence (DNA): TGTGCCTGGAGTATTAAACAGGGGGGGAAAGATACGCAGTATTTT.

The CDR3 protein is CATEGDTGELFF. DNA for the CDR3: TGTGCCACCGAGGGGGACACCGGGGAGCTGTTTTTT. V gene TRBV5-4 combines with J gene TRBJ2-2; TRBD1 is a possible D gene (6 bases). The V end lost 9 bases, the J end lost 3 bases, and 9 bases lay between the germline ends. The length of the CDR3 is 12 residues. In germline, CDR1 is SGHNT, CDR2 YYREEE (reference sequence). The whole variable domain, filled in from reference TRBV5-4 and TRBJ2-2, reads ETGVTQSPTHLIKTRGQQVTLRCSSQSGHNTVSWYQQALGQGPQFIFQYYREEENGRGNFPPRFSGLQFPNYSSELNVNALELDDSALYLCATEGDTGELFFGEGSRLTVL.

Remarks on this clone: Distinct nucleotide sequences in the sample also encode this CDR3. CDR3 in amino acids: CASSSGTSGYNEQFF. Written as DNA, the CDR3 is TGTGCCAGCAGTTCTGGGACTAGCGGATACAATGAGCAGTTCTTC. This sequence joins TRBV6-5 and TRBJ2-1; 11 positions agree with TRBD2. The V gene's germline CDR1 is MNHEY and CDR2 SVGAGI. The CDR3 totals 15 residues. Trimming removed 4 bases from V and 4 bases from J; junction bases left unmatched: 3.

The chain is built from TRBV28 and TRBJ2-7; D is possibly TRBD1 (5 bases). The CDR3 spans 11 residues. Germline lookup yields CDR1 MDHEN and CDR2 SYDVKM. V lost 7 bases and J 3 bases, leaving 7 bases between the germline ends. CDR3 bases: TGTGCCAGCACAGGGCACTACGAGCAGTACTTC. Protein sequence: CASTGHYEQYF.

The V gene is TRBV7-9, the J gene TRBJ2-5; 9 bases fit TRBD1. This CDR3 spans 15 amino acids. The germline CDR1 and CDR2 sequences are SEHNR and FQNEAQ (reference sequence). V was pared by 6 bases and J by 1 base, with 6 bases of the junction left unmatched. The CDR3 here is CASSRTGVLQETQYF. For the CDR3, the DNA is TGTGCCAGCAGTCGGACAGGGGTCCTCCAAGAGACCCAGTACTTC.

The chain's CDR3 is CASRETSTDTQYF. The CDR3 nucleotides are TGCGCCAGCCGGGAGACTAGCACAGATACGCAGTATTTT. The chain has TRBV5-1 and TRBJ2-3, with a possible D match to TRBD2 (6 bases). The CDR3 spans 13 residues. Trimming removed 7 bases at V and 0 bases at J, with 9 bases between. Germline CDR1 reads SGHRS; CDR2 reads YFSETQ.

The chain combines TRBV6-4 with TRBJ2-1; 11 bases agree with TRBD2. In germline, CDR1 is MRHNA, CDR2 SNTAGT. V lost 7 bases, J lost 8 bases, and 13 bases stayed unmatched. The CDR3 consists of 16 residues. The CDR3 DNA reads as TGTGCCAGCATTCATACTCCGGGACTAGCGGAAGATGAGCAGTTCTTC. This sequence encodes CASIHTPGLAEDEQFF.

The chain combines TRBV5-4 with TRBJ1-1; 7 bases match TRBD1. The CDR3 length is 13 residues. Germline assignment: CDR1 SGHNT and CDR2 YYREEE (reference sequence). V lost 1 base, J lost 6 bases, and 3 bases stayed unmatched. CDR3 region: CASSLRQGSEAFF. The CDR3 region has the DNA TGTGCCAGCAGCTTGCGACAGGGATCTGAAGCTTTCTTT.

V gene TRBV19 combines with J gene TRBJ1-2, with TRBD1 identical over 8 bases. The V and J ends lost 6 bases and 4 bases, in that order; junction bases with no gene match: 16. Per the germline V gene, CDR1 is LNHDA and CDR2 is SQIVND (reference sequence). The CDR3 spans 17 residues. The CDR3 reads CASSSQGAATGIYGYTF. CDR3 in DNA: TGTGCCAGTAGCTCGCAGGGGGCAGCCACAGGGATCTATGGCTACACCTTC.

Here the CDR3 reads CASSQNRGGYTF. The CDR3 DNA sequence: TGTGCCAGCAGCCAAAACCGCGGCGGCTACACCTTC. V gene TRBV7-2 combines with J gene TRBJ1-2; no firm D call. The CDR3 is 12 residues long. V lost 5 bases to trimming and J lost 8 bases, with 12 bases between them. Per germline, CDR1 SGHTA and CDR2 FQGNSA.

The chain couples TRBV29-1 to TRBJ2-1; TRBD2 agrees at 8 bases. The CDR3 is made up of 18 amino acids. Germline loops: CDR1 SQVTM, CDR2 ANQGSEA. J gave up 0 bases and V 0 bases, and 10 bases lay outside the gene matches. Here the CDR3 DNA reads TGCAGCGTTGAAGATCGATTGGAGCGGGAGACCTCCTACAATGAGCAGTTCTTC. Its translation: CSVEDRLERETSYNEQFF.

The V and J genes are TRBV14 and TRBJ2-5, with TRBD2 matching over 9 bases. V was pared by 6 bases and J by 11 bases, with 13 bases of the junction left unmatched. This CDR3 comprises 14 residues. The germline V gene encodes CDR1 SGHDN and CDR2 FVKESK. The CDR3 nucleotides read TGTGCCAGCAGTCTAGCGGGAAGTTCTTGGGGGCAGTACTTC. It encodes CASSLAGSSWGQYF.

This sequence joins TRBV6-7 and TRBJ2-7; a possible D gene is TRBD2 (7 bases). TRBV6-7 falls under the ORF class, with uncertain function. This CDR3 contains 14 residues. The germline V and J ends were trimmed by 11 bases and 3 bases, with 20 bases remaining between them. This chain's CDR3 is CAPRGSGQDYEQYF. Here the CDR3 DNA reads TGTGCCCCCAGGGGTAGCGGGCAAGACTACGAGCAGTACTTC.